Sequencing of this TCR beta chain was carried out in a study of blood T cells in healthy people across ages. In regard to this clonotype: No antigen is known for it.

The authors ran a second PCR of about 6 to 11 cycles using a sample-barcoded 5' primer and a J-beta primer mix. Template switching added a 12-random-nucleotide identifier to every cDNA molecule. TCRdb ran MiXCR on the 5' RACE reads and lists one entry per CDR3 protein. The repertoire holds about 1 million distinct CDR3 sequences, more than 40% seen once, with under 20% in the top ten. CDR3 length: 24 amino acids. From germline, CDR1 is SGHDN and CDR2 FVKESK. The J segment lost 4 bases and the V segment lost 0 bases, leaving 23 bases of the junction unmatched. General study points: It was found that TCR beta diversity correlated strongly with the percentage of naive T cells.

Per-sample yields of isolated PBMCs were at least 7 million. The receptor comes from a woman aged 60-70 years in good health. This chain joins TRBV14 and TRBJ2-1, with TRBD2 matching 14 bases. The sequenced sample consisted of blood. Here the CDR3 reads CASSQEFNLERTSGRPKSYNEQFF. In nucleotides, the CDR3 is TGTGCCAGCAGCCAAGAATTTAACTTGGAGAGGACTAGCGGGAGGCCAAAATCGTACAATGAGCAGTTCTTC.